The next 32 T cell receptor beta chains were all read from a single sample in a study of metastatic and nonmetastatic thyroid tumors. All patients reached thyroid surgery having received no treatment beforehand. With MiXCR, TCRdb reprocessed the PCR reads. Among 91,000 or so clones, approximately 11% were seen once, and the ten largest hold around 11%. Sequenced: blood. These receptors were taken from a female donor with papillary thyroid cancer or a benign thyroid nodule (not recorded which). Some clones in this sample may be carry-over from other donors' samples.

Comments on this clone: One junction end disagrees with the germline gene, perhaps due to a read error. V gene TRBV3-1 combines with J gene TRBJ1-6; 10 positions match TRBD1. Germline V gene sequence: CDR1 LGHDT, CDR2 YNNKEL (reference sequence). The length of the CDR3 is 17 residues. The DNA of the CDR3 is TGTGCCAGCAGCCAAGATCCACGACAGGGGGCAGGTTCACCCATCAACTTT. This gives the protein CASSQDPRQGAGSPINF.

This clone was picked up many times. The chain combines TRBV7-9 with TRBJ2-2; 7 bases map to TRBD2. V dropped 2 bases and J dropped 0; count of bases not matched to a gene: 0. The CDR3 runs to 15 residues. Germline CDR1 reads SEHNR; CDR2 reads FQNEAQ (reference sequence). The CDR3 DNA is TGTGCCAGCAGCTTAAGCGGGGCGAACACCGGGGAGCTGTTTTTT. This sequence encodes CASSLSGANTGELFF.

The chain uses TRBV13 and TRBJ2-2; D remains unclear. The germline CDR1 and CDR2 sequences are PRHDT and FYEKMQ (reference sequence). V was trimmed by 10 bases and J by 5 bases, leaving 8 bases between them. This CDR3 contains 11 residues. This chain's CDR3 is CATSLTGELFF. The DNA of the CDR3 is TGTGCCACCTCGTTGACCGGGGAGCTGTTTTTT.

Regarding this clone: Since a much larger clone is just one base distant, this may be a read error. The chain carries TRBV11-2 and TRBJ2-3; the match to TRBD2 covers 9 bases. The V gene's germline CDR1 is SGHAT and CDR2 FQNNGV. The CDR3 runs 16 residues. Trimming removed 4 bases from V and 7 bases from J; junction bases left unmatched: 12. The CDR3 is CASSSTGTSSLYTQYF. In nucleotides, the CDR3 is TGTGCCAGCAGCTCGACCGGGACTAGCTCATTGTATACGCAGTATTTT.

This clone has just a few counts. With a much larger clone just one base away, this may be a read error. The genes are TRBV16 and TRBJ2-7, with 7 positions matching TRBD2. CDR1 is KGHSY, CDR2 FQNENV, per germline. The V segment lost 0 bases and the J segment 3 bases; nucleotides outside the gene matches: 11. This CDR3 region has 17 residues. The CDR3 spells CASSQSAGVQVYYEQYF. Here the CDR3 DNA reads TGTGCCAGCAGCCAATCGGCGGGGGTACAGGTCTACTACGAGCAGTACTTC.

CDR3 sequence reads: CASSFIPTDTQYF. In DNA, the CDR3 is TGTGCCAGCAGCTTTATCCCCACAGATACGCAGTATTTT. The chain combines TRBV11-2 with TRBJ2-3; no clear D gene. This CDR3 spans 13 amino acids. Germline V gene lookup returns CDR1 SGHAT and CDR2 FQNNGV. V dropped 3 bases and J dropped 2 bases, with 6 bases sitting between them.

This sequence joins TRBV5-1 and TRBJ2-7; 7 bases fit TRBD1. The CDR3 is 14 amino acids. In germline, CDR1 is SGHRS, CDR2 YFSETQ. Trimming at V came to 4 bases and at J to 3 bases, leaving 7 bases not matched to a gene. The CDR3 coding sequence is TGCGCCAGCAGCGTCGGGACAGCAGGCTACGAGCAGTACTTC. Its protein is CASSVGTAGYEQYF.

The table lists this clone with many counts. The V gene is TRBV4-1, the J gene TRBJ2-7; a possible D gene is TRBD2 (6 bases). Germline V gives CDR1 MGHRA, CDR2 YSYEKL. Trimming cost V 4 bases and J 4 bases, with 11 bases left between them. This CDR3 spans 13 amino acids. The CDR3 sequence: CASSRRENYEQYF. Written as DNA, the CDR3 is TGCGCCAGCAGCCGACGGGAGAATTACGAGCAGTACTTC.

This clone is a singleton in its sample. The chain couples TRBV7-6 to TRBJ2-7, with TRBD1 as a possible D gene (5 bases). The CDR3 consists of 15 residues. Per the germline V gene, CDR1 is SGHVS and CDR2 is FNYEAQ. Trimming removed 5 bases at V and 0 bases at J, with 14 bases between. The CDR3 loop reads CASSQVSQGSYEQYF. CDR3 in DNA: TGTGCCAGCAGCCAAGTCAGTCAGGGCTCCTACGAGCAGTACTTC. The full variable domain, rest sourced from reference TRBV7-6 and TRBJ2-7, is GAGVSQSPRYKVTKRGQDVALRCDPISGHVSLYWYRQALGQGPEFLTYFNYEAQQDKSGLPNDRFSAERPEGSISTLTIQRTEQRDSAMYRCASSQVSQGSYEQYFGPGTRLTVT.

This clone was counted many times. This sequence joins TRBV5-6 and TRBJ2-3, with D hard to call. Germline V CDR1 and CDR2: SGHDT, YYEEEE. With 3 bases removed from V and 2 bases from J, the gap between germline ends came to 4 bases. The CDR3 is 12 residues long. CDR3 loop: CASSSFTDTQYF. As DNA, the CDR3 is TGTGCCAGCAGCTCTTTCACAGATACGCAGTATTTT.

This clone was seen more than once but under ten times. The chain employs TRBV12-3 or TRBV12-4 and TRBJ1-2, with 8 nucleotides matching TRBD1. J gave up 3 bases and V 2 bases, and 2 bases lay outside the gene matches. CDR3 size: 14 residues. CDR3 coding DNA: TGTGCCAGCAGTTTATCAGGGGGCTACTATGGCTACACCTTC. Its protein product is CASSLSGGYYGYTF.

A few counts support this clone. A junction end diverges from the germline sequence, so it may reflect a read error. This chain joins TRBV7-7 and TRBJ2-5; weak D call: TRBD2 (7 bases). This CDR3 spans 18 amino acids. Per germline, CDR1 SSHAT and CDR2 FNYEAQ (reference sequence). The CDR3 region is CASSLGGGWSRPQETQYF. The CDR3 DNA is TGTGCTAGCAGCTTAGGGGGAGGGTGGTCGCGTCCACAAGAGACCCAGTACTTC.

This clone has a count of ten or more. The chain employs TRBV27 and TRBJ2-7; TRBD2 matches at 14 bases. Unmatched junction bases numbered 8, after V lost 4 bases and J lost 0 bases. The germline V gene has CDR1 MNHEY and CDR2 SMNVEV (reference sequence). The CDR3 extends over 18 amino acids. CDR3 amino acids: CASSSWTSGRQSSYEQYF. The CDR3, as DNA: TGTGCCAGCAGTTCCTGGACTAGCGGGAGGCAAAGCTCCTACGAGCAGTACTTC.

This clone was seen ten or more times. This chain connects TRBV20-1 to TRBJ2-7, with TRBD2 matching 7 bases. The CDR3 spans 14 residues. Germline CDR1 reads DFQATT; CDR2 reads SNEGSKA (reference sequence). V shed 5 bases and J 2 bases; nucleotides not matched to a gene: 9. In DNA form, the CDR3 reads TGCAGTGCTCCTCAAGCGGGACCCACCTACGAGCAGTACTTC. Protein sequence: CSAPQAGPTYEQYF.

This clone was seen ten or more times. The chain's CDR3 is CASSPRGSTDTQYF. In DNA form, the CDR3 reads TGTGCCAGCAGCCCCCGGGGGAGCACAGATACGCAGTATTTT. The chain recombines TRBV7-3 with TRBJ2-3; D might be TRBD2 (6 bases). This CDR3 contains 14 residues. The germline V and J ends were trimmed by 5 bases and 0 bases, with 9 bases remaining between them. The V gene's germline CDR1 is SGHTA and CDR2 FQGTGA.

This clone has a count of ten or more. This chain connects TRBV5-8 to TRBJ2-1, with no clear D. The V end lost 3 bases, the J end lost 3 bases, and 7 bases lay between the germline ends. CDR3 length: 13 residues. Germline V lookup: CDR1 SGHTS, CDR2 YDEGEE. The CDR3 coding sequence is TGTGCCAGCAGCTGGCATAACTACAATGAGCAGTTCTTC. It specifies CASSWHNYNEQFF.

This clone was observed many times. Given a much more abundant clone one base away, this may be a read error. CDR3 sequence reads: CASSNLEQGRTEAFF. CDR3 bases: TGTGCCAGTAGTAACCTCGAACAGGGTAGGACTGAAGCTTTCTTT. The V gene is TRBV19, the J gene TRBJ1-1; perhaps TRBD1 as D (6 bases). The CDR3 sequence is 15 residues long. Trimming shortened V by 4 bases and J by 5 bases, and 17 bases separated the two germline ends. Germline-derived CDR1 and CDR2 are LNHDA and SQIVND (reference sequence). Based on the CDR3 plus reference TRBV19 and TRBJ1-1, the full variable domain is DGGITQSPKYLFRKEGQNVTLSCEQNLNHDAMYWYRQDPGQGLRLIYYSQIVNDFQKGDIAEGYSVSREKKESFPLTVTSAQKNPTAFYLCASSNLEQGRTEAFFGQGTRLTVV.

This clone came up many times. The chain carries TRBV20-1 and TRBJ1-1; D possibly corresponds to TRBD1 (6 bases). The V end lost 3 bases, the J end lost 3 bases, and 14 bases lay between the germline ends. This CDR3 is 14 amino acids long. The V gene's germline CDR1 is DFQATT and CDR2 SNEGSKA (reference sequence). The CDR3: CSASDPDSHTEAFF. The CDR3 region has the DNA TGCAGTGCTAGCGACCCGGACAGCCACACTGAAGCTTTCTTT.

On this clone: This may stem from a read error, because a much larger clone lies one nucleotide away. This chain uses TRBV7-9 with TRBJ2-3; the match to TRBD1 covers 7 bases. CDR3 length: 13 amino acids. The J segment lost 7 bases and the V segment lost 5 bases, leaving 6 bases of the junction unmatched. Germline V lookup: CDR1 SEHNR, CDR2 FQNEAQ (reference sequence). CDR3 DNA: TGTGCCAGCAGCCGGGACAGCCAGTATACGCAGTATTTT. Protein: CASSRDSQYTQYF.

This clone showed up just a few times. The CDR3 DNA is TGTGCCAGCAGTGGACAGGGGGCTGAAGCTTTCTTT. Its protein is CASSGQGAEAFF. This sequence joins TRBV12-3 or TRBV12-4 and TRBJ1-1, with 10 bases aligning to TRBD1. With V trimmed by 5 bases and J by 6 bases, 0 bases remained unmatched. This CDR3 is built from 12 residues.

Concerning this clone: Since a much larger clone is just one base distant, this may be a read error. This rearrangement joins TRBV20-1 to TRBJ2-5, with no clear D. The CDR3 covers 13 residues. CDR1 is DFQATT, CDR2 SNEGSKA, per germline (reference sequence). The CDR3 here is CSASVSRQETKYF. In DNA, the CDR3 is TGCAGTGCTAGTGTGTCCAGACAAGAGACCAAGTACTTC.

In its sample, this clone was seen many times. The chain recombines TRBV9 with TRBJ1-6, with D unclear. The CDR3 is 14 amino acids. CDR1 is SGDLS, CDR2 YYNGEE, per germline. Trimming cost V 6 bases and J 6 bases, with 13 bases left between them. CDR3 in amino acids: CASTPGRFNSPLHF. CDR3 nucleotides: TGTGCCAGCACCCCCGGGAGATTTAATTCACCCCTCCACTTT.

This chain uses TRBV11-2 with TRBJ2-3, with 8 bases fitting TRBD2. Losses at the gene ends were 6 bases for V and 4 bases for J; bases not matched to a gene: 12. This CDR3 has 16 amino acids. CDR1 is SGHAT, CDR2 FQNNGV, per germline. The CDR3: CASSRYGGRSADTQYF. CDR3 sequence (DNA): TGTGCCAGCAGTCGATACGGCGGGAGGTCCGCAGATACGCAGTATTTT.

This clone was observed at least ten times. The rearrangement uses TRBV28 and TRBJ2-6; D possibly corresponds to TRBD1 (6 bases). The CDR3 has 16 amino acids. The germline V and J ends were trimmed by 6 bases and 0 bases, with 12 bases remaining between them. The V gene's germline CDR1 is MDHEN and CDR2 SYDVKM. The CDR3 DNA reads TGTGCCAGCAGCCGTGGGACATTCTCTGGGGCCAACGTCCTGACTTTC. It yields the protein CASSRGTFSGANVLTF. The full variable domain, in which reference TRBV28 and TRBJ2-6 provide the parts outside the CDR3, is DVKVTQSSRYLVKRTGEKVFLECVQDMDHENMFWYRQDPGLGLRLIYFSYDVKMKEKGDIPEGYSVSREKKERFSLILESASTNQTSMYLCASSRGTFSGANVLTFGAGSRLTVL.

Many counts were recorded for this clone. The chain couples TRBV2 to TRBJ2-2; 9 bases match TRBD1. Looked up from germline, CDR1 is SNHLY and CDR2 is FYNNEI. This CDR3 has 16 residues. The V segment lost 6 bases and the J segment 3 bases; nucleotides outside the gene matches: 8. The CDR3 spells CASRGGQGWDTGELFF. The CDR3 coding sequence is TGTGCCAGCAGAGGAGGACAGGGGTGGGACACCGGGGAGCTGTTTTTT.

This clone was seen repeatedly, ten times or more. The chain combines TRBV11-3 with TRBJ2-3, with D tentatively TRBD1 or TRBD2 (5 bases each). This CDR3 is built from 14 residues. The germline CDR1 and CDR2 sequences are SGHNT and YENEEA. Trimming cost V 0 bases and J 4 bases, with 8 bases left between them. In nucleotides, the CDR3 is TGTGCCAGCAGCTTAGACGGGGACCCAGATACGCAGTATTTT. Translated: CASSLDGDPDTQYF.

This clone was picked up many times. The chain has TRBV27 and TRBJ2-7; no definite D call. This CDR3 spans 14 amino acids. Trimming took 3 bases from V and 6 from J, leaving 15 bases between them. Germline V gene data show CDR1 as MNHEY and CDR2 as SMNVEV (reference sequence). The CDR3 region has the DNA TGTGCCAGCAGTTTGGACGGACGCGTAGCCGAGCAGTACTTC. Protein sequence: CASSLDGRVAEQYF.

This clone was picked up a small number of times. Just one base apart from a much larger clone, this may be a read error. For the CDR3, the DNA is TGTGCCAGCAGTCACATGGCCAATGAGCAGTTCTTC. It yields the protein CASSHMANEQFF. This chain joins TRBV12-3 or TRBV12-4 and TRBJ2-1; D is ambiguous. The CDR3 is made up of 12 amino acids. Trimming took 5 bases from V and 6 from J, leaving 8 bases between them.

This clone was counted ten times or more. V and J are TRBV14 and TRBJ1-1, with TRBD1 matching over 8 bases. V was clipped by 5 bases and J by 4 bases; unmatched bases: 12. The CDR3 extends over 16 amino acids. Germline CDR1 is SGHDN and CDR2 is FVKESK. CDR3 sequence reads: CASSKHPGGIFTEAFF. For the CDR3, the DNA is TGTGCCAGCAGCAAACACCCAGGGGGCATTTTCACTGAAGCTTTCTTT.

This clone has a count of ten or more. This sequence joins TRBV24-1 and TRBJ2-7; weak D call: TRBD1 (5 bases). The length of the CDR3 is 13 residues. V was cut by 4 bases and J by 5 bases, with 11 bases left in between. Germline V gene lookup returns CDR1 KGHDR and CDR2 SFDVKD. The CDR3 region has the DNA TGTGCCACCAGTGAGGCAGGGTATAACGAGCAGTACTTC. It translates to CATSEAGYNEQYF.

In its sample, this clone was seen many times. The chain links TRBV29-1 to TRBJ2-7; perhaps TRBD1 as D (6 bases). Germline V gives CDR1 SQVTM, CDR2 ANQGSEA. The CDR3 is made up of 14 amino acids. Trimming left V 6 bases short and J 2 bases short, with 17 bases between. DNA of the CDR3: TGCAGCGTGGCCTATAGGACAGTACCCTACGAGCAGTACTTC. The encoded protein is CSVAYRTVPYEQYF.

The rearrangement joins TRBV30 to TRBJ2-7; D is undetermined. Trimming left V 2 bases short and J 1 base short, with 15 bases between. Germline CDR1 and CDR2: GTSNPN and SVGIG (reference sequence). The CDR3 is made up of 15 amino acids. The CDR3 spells CAWSKGPPPSYEQYF. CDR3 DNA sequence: TGTGCCTGGAGTAAAGGGCCACCCCCTTCCTACGAGCAGTACTTC. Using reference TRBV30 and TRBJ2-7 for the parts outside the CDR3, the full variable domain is SQTIHQWPATLVQPVGSPLSLECTVEGTSNPNLYWYRQAAGRGLQLLFYSVGIGQISSEVPQNLSASRPQDRQFILSSKKLLLSDSGFYLCAWSKGPPPSYEQYFGPGTRLTVT.